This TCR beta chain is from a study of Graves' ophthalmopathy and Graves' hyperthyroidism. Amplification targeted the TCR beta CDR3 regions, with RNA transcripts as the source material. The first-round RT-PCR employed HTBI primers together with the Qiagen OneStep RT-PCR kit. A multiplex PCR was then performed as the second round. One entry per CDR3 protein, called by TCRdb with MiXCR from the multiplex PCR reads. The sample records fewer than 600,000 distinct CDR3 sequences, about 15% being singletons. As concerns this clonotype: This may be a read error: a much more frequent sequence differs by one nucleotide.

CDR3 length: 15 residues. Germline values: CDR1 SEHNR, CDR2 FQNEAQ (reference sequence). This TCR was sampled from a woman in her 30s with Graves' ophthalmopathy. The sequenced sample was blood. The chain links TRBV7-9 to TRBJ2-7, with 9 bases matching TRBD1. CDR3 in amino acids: CASSGDRAPSYEQCF. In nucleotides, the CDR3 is TGTGCCAGCAGCGGGGACAGGGCACCCTCCTACGAGCAGTGCTTC.